This T cell receptor (beta chain) is from a study of PD-L1 blockade in urothelial cancer (dated by TCRdb to 2016 to 2017). In the study overall: Therapy was started in the mid-2010s for all patients, and atezolizumab 1,200 mg was administered intravenously every 3 weeks. About 90% of the 29 patients were identified as males with urothelial cancer of bladder origin, and a prior smoking history was reported by 18 of 29 patients. Patients had an ECOG performance status of 0 or 1 and had received between 0 and 3 prior chemotherapy regimens. Blood samples were analyzed 3 weeks after the start of treatment (second dose) and 6 weeks after the start of treatment. Blood samples gave a median of about 140,000 T cells and 88,000 or so unique TCRs, with a median clonality of around 0.074. The study was an exploratory multi-omic analysis of somatic, immune and clinical correlates of response to PD-L1 blockade with atezolizumab in urothelial cancer. Pretreatment tumor samples, along with matched peripheral blood serially collected before and after atezolizumab treatment, were subjected to TCR sequencing. Durable clinical benefit meant progression-free survival longer than 6 months, and TCR features were also tested against progression-free and overall survival. Whole exome sequencing and RNA sequencing of pretreatment tumors were performed alongside TCR sequencing in the same patients. Durable clinical benefit was achieved by nine patients but not by the remaining 20. Pretreatment blood TCR-seq was available for 27 to 30 patients, at least one posttreatment blood collection was obtained for approximately 24 patients, and tumor TCR-seq was available for approximately 24 patients.

The study at large found these results: Because of the small sample size (n ≈ 30) and the many exploratory analyses performed, the results are intended to be regarded as hypothesis-generating. Patients with durable benefit showed greater expansion of tumor-associated TCR clones in peripheral blood 3 weeks after starting treatment (n of about 22, p = 0.022). Improved progression-free and overall survival was associated with having pretreatment peripheral blood TCR clonality below the median.

The CDR3 measures 11 amino acids from cysteine to phenylalanine. Only the CDR3 DNA is retained, 33 bases long and in frame from the first base. A distance of 12 bases separates the germline ends of V and J, which lose 8 bases and 8 bases respectively. The germline V gene supplies CDR1 MNHEY and CDR2 SVGAGI. This clone was recorded a few times. It has no known antigen specificity. Within one base of it there is no much larger clone, and no base qualities were kept. Each PCR received spiked-in synthetic TCR analog templates so that absolute template abundance could be estimated from read counts. Using the immunoSEQ assay, TCRbeta CDR3 regions were amplified from genomic DNA with bias-controlled V and J gene primers. Sequencing of rearranged TCRbeta segments was done at approximately 20X coverage. The original pipeline was this. Clustering was used to correct sequencing errors, and CDR3s were annotated against IMGT so that V, D and J genes could be assigned. Downstream analyses used only productive TCRbeta rearrangements, leaving out any out-of-frame or stop-codon sequences. To compute clonality, Shannon entropy was normalized by the log of the number of unique productive sequences and then subtracted from one. Clones differing between time points or between blood and tumor were identified by Fisher's exact test with Benjamini-Hochberg correction at adjusted p below 0.01. This immuneACCESS table, as held by TCRdb, lists in-frame sequences with V and J called but not all clones. Of the missing ones, under half trace to an unresolved V gene in checked studies; the others have no known cause. That table is the source of V, J and clone size, and D and trimming were worked out from the DNA. Across this sample there are about 42,000 clones, with 70% to 85% seen only once. Approximately 2.7% of the sample belongs to the ten largest clones.

A total of roughly 31 patients with locally advanced or metastatic urothelial carcinoma, treated at Memorial Sloan Kettering on a trial protocol, made up the cohort. Peripheral blood mononuclear cells were collected pretreatment and during treatment, at between 1 and 8 total time points per patient. The Qiagen DNeasy Blood extraction kit was used to purify genomic DNA from total PBMCs and tumor samples. Collected pretreatment and during treatment, PBMCs were isolated and stored as previously described. The rearrangement joined TRBV6-5 to TRBJ1-2; confidence is insufficient to name the D gene. This material consisted of PBMCs, taken around atezolizumab (anti-PD-L1) treatment. The TCR was taken from a man between 65 and 79 years old with urothelial cancer. CDR3 sequence: CASGRFEGYTF. The DNA is as follows: TGTGCCAGCGGTCGTTTTGAGGGCTACACCTTC.